This paragraph covers one T cell receptor beta chain sequence. Specified time point: after dendritic cell vaccination, including at tumor progression/relapse. The CDR3 has 20 residues. The germline gives CDR1 SNHLY, CDR2 FYNNEI. The ends lost 2 bases at V and 1 base at J; junction bases unmatched: 15. This record comes from a study of glioma-infiltrating T cells after dendritic cell vaccination. On the study more broadly: Three intradermal dendritic cell vaccine injections were given every two weeks.

Assay: immunoSEQ multiplex PCR; the TCRdb copy retains only in-frame clones and omits some. The table includes approximately 62,000 clones, 86% detected once. This chain joins TRBV2 and TRBJ2-2, with 8 bases lining up with TRBD2. The clonotype was recovered from a human donor with glioblastoma. Material: blood, obtained after dendritic cell vaccination. CDR3 sequence reads: CASSEFIRGGTGRNTGELFF. The CDR3 DNA sequence: TGTGCCAGCAGTGAATTTATTCGCGGGGGGACCGGTCGGAACACCGGGGAGCTGTTTTTT.